Below, one TCR beta chain is given with its context. Its antigen is unidentified. Measured with immunoSEQ multiplex PCR; TCRdb has only the in-frame clones, and not every one. This table holds about 180,000 clones, 85% to 95% found once. These data belong to a study of T cell responses to AZD1222 COVID-19 vaccine. Whole-study results and caveats: Baseline antibody screening turned up just a handful of seropositive AZD1222 recipients. Spike was spanned by vaccine-associated CD4 TCRs, with dominance at 160-218 and 743-854. It was only after the peak T cell response that any repertoires were sampled. Possibly, clonal diversity was underestimated; donors were largely white British and included more females.

Germline V lookup: CDR1 SGHVS, CDR2 FNYEAQ. CDR3 length: 17 amino acids. Trimming removed 0 bases from V and 0 bases from J, with 11 bases in between. The clonotype comes from an adult in good health. The chain carries TRBV7-6 and TRBJ2-2; tentative D call: TRBD1 (5 bases). This material consisted of peripheral blood, taken on day 0 of AZD1222 vaccination. The CDR3 DNA reads as TGTGCCAGCAGCTTAGCGGTAGGGGTGTCGAACACCGGGGAGCTGTTTTTT. This codes for CASSLAVGVSNTGELFF.